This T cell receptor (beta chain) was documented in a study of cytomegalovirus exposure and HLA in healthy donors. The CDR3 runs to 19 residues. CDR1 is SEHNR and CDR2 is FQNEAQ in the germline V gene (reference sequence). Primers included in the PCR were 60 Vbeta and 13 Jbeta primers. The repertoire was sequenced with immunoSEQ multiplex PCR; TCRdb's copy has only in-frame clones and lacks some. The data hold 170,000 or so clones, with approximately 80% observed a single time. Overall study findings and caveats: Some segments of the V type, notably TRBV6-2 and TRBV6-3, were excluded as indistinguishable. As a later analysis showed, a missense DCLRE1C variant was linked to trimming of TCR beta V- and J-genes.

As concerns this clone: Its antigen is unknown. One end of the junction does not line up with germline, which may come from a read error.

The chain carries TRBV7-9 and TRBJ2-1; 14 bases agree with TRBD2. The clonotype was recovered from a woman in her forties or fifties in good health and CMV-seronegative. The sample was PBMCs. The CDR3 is CASSLGKRTSGGRVDEQLF. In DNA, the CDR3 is TGTGCCAGCAGCTTAGGGAAGAGGACTAGCGGGGGGCGGGTCGATGAGCAGCTCTTC.